This T cell receptor beta chain was observed in a study of shared clonotypes between healthy human individuals. Study conclusions and caveats: Rarefaction indicated that sorted-subset sequencing remained incomplete although depth was large.

Sequenced by immunoSEQ multiplex PCR; TCRdb stores in-frame clones only, minus some. The sample yields 2 million to 2.5 million clones, 85% to 95% seen once. This clone turned up a few times. Its target is not known. Other DNA sequences in the same sample also yield this CDR3. Germline V gives CDR1 KGHSH, CDR2 LQKENI. Trimming left V 3 bases short and J 6 bases short, with 11 bases between. This CDR3 spans 14 amino acids. The origin of this receptor is a man aged 18 to 29 in good health. Some clones in this sample may be carry-over from other donors' samples. The sample was naive CD4+ T cells from PBMCs. Subset here: CD45RA+ positively selected. The genes are TRBV18 and TRBJ2-2, with unresolved D. The chain's CDR3 is CASSPLQEAGELFF. In DNA, the CDR3 is TGTGCCAGCTCACCTCTACAAGAAGCCGGGGAGCTGTTTTTT.